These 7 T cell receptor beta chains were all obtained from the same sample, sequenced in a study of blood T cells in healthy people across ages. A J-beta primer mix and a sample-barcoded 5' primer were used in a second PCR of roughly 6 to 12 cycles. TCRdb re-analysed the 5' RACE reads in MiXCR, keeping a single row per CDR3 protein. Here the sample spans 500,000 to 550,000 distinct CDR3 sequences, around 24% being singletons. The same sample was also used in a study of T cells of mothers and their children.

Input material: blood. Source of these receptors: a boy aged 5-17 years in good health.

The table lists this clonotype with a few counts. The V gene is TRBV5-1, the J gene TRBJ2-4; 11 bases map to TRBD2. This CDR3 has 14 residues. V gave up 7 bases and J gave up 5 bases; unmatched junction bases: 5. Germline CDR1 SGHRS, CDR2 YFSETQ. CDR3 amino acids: CASALAGGENIQYF. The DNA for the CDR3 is TGCGCCAGCGCGTTAGCGGGGGGGGAAAACATTCAGTACTTC.

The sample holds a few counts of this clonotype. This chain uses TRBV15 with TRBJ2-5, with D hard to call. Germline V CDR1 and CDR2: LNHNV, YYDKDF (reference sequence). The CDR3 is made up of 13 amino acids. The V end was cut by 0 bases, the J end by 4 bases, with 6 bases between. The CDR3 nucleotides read TGTGCCACCAGCAGAGAAGGGATAGAGACCCAGTACTTC. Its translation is CATSREGIETQYF. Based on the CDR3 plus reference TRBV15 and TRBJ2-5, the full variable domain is DAMVIQNPRYQVTQFGKPVTLSCSQTLNHNVMYWYQQKSSQAPKLLFHYYDKDFNNEADTPDNFQSRRPNTSFCFLDIRSPGLGDTAMYLCATSREGIETQYFGPGTRLLVL.

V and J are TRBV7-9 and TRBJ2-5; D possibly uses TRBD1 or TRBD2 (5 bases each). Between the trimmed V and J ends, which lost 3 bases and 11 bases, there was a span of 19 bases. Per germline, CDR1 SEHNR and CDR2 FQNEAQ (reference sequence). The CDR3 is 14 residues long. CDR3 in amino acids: CASSFLGRAVVQYF. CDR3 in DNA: TGTGCCAGCAGCTTTTTGGGACGCGCCGTGGTGCAGTACTTC.

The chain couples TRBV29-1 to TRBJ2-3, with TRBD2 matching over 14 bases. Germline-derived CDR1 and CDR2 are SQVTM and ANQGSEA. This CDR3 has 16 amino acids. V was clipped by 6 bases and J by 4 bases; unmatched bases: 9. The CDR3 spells CSVHGTSGSEADTQYF. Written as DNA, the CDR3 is TGCAGCGTACACGGGACTAGCGGGAGTGAGGCAGATACGCAGTATTTT.

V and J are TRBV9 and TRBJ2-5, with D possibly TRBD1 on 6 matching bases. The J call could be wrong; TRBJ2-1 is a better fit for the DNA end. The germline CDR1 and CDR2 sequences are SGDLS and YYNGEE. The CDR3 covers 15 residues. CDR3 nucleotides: TGTGCCAGCAGCGTAGACCAGGGGTTGTACAATGAGCAGTTCTTC. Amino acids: CASSVDQGLYNEQFF.

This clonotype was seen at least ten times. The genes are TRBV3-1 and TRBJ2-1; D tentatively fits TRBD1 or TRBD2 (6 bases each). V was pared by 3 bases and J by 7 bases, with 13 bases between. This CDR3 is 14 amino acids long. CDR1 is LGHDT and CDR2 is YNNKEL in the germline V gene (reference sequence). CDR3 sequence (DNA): TGTGCCAGCAGCCAGAGGGGGGCGGGAAATGAGCAGTTCTTC. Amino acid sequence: CASSQRGAGNEQFF.

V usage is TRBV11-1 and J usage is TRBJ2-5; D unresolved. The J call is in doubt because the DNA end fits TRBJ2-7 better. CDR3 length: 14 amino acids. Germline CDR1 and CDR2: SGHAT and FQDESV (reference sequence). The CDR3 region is CASSYGPALYEQYF. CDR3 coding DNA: TGTGCCAGCAGCTACGGCCCCGCTTTGTACGAGCAGTACTTC.